A selection of T cell receptor beta chains follows, all from one sample in a study of shared clonotypes between healthy human individuals. Method: immunoSEQ multiplex PCR; TCRdb's copy keeps in-frame clones and lacks some. This table holds some 2 million clones, approximately 95% found once. What was sequenced was naive CD8+ T cells sorted from blood. The source is a man between 18 and 35 years old in good health. CDR3s include the opening cysteine and the closing phenylalanine or tryptophan. Each record gives: V gene, J gene, clone size, CDR3 protein. Only part of the rows carry a size: once, few, many, or a class if the clone is expanded.

TRBV2	TRBJ2-4	NA	CASLGELKNIQYF
TRBV6-6	TRBJ1-6	NA	CASSLTSLGNSPLHF
TRBV7-2	TRBJ2-1	NA	CASSLDLLAGGQNEQFF
TRBV5-6	TRBJ2-7	NA	CASSDYRGSFYEQYF
TRBV19	TRBJ1-4	NA	CASSILGDGALSNEKLFF
TRBV4-3	TRBJ2-1	once	CASSAGLAGGPLNEQFF
TRBV11-2	TRBJ2-3	NA	CASSLIHAGADTQYF
TRBV5-8	TRBJ2-3	NA	CASSFTGTGTDTQYF
TRBV7-6	TRBJ2-3	NA	CASSLLPGSTDTQYF
TRBV4-1	TRBJ2-1	NA	CASSQAAGGSYNEQFF